Listed below are T cell receptor beta chains from one sample, sequenced in a study of blood T cell repertoires in COVID-19. Using immunoSEQ multiplex PCR, the repertoire was profiled, and TCRdb retains in-frame clones only, with some absent. The sample shows some 220,000 clones, 86% of them seen only once. The source material was PBMCs or T cells enriched from blood (not recorded which). These receptors all stem from a woman in her thirties or forties with acute COVID-19. CDR3s include the opening cysteine and the closing phenylalanine or tryptophan. Fields, in order: J gene, V gene, clone size, D gene, CDR3 length, CDR3 protein, CDR3 DNA. A D gene is named only where the DNA matches it firmly. The listing skips clone size in some rows; elsewhere it reads once, few, many or a size class.

J: TRBJ1-2; V: TRBV7-2; size: -; D: -; length: 14; CDR3: CASSARGPTYGYTF; DNA: TGTGCCAGCAGCGCTCGGGGTCCCACCTATGGCTACACCTTC
J: TRBJ2-2; V: TRBV13; size: few; D: -; length: 13; CDR3: CASSRPGERELFF; DNA: TGTGCCAGCAGCCGGCCAGGGGAAAGGGAGCTGTTTTTT
J: TRBJ2-3; V: TRBV3-1/TRBV3-2; size: -; D: -; length: 13; CDR3: CASRTQGTDTQYF; DNA: TGTGCCAGCAGAACCCAGGGTACAGATACGCAGTATTTT
J: TRBJ2-1; V: TRBV25-1; size: -; D: TRBD1; length: 18; CDR3: CASSAQRAGTGGVNEQFF; DNA: TGTGCCAGCAGTGCACAAAGGGCCGGGACAGGGGGAGTAAATGAGCAGTTCTTC
J: TRBJ2-1; V: TRBV20-1; size: -; D: -; length: 11; CDR3: CSARDLGVQFF; DNA: TGCAGTGCTAGGGACCTAGGGGTTCAATTCTTC
J: TRBJ1-1; V: TRBV10-3; size: -; D: -; length: 16; CDR3: CAISESSGILNTEAFF; DNA: TGTGCCATCAGTGAGTCTTCAGGGATCTTGAACACTGAAGCTTTCTTT
J: TRBJ2-2; V: TRBV9; size: once; D: TRBD1; length: 16; CDR3: CASSPQGTGPTGELFF; DNA: TGTGCCAGCAGCCCTCAGGGGACAGGGCCCACCGGGGAGCTGTTTTTT
J: TRBJ1-5; V: TRBV12-3/TRBV12-4; size: -; D: TRBD1; length: 13; CDR3: CATTGTGKQPQHF; DNA: TGTGCCACAACCGGGACAGGTAAACAGCCCCAGCATTTT
J: TRBJ2-1; V: TRBV5-1; size: few; D: TRBD2; length: 16; CDR3: CASSEDSGGANNEQFF; DNA: TGCGCCAGCAGCGAGGATAGCGGGGGCGCGAACAATGAGCAGTTCTTC
J: TRBJ1-6; V: TRBV5-1; size: -; D: TRBD1; length: 17; CDR3: CASSFNMRSGQGSGLHF; DNA: TGCGCCAGCAGCTTCAACATGAGATCGGGACAGGGTTCAGGCCTCCACTTT
J: TRBJ1-1; V: TRBV9; size: -; D: TRBD1; length: 14; CDR3: CASSLSGGGTEAFF; DNA: TGTGCCAGCAGCCTCTCAGGGGGAGGCACTGAAGCTTTCTTT
J: TRBJ2-1; V: TRBV9; size: -; D: TRBD1; length: 16; CDR3: CASSEPQGQRLNEQFF; DNA: TGTGCCAGCAGCGAGCCTCAGGGACAGCGCTTGAATGAGCAGTTCTTC
J: TRBJ2-3; V: TRBV9; size: -; D: TRBD1; length: 17; CDR3: CASSPQGAGHLTDTQYF; DNA: TGTGCCAGCAGCCCTCAGGGGGCGGGACACCTCACAGATACGCAGTATTTT
J: TRBJ1-5; V: TRBV19; size: once; D: -; length: 16; CDR3: CASMPGSTYSNQPQHF; DNA: TGTGCCAGTATGCCGGGGTCCACGTATAGCAATCAGCCCCAGCATTTT
J: TRBJ2-1; V: TRBV5-1; size: -; D: -; length: 13; CDR3: CASSPHSYNEQFF; DNA: TGCGCCAGCAGCCCCCACTCCTACAATGAGCAGTTCTTC
J: TRBJ1-1; V: TRBV7-2; size: -; D: TRBD1; length: 19; CDR3: CASSLARLTGTGMNTEAFF; DNA: TGTGCCAGCAGCTTAGCACGGCTCACCGGGACAGGGATGAACACTGAAGCTTTCTTT
J: TRBJ2-7; V: TRBV18; size: -; D: TRBD1; length: 14; CDR3: CASSPPTGTHEQYF; DNA: TGTGCCAGCTCACCCCCGACAGGGACCCACGAGCAGTACTTC
J: TRBJ1-5; V: TRBV5-1; size: -; D: TRBD1; length: 14; CDR3: CASSPTGGQRAQHF; DNA: TGCGCCAGCAGCCCTACAGGGGGCCAGAGGGCCCAGCATTTT
J: TRBJ2-2; V: TRBV7-9; size: once; D: -; length: 12; CDR3: CARVSSAGELFF; DNA: TGTGCCAGGGTTAGTAGCGCCGGGGAGCTGTTTTTT
J: TRBJ1-1; V: TRBV2; size: once; D: TRBD1; length: 14; CDR3: CASSVDRGRVLAFF; DNA: TGTGCCAGCAGCGTAGACAGGGGGCGCGTTCTGGCTTTCTTT
J: TRBJ2-7; V: TRBV6-2/TRBV6-3; size: -; D: -; length: 13; CDR3: CASSSRSAIGQYF; DNA: TGTGCCAGCAGTTCCAGGTCCGCGATCGGACAGTACTTC
J: TRBJ1-5; V: TRBV19; size: -; D: -; length: 16; CDR3: CATLPLKGGRHQPQHF; DNA: TGTGCCACTCTCCCCCTGAAGGGAGGGAGACATCAGCCCCAGCATTTT
J: TRBJ2-3; V: TRBV6-5; size: -; D: -; length: 14; CDR3: CASSYSTSTDTQYF; DNA: TGTGCCAGCAGTTACTCGACTAGCACAGATACGCAGTATTTT
J: TRBJ1-2; V: TRBV5-1; size: -; D: -; length: 13; CDR3: CASSRGILYGYTF; DNA: TGCGCCAGCAGCAGGGGGATCCTCTATGGCTACACCTTC
J: TRBJ1-2; V: TRBV19; size: few; D: TRBD1; length: 17; CDR3: CASSNTFQKGARYGYTF; DNA: TGTGCCAGTAGTAATACGTTTCAGAAGGGGGCCCGCTATGGCTACACCTTC
J: TRBJ2-2; V: TRBV3-1/TRBV3-2; size: -; D: -; length: 15; CDR3: CASSHIQGSAGELFF; DNA: TGTGCCAGCAGCCACATACAGGGAAGCGCCGGGGAGCTGTTTTTT